The clone carrying this TCR beta chain was recorded once. Its target is unknown. TCRdb reanalysed the RACE reads using MiXCR and keeps one entry per CDR3 protein. The sample contains 330,000 or so distinct CDR3 sequences, about 6% of which appear only once. This sample was included in a study of human T cells and chemical hapten exposure. Sample time point: patch test 2, 6 weeks after DPC sensitization. Regarding treatment: therapeutic diphenylcyclopropenone sensitization with weekly scalp DPC. Study outcomes and limitations: Donors had alopecia, so their immune response may differ from healthy people's.

Here the sequenced sample was whole blood, taken in connection with sensitization to the hapten diphenylcyclopropenone (DPC). The origin of this receptor is a woman under 30 with alopecia areata. Some clones in this sample may be carry-over from other donors' samples.

The CDR3 DNA sequence: TGCAGTGCTAGAGAAGTCGAATTAGGTCCACCCCTCCACTTT. The encoded protein is CSAREVELGPPLHF. The J gene is TRBJ1-6, the V gene TRBV20-1, with D hard to call. The CDR3 sequence is 14 residues long. Germline CDR1 DFQATT, CDR2 SNEGSKA (reference sequence). V was trimmed by 0 bases and J by 11 bases, leaving 14 bases between them.